The next 13 T cell receptor beta chains were all read from a single sample in a study of vaccination and CD4 T cells after COVID-19. Sample time point: late sampling 161 to 241 days after vaccination in a few convalescent patients. TCRdb ran MiXCR on the PCR reads and lists one entry per CDR3 protein. Of 28,000 or so distinct CDR3 sequences in the sample, 50% are singletons; the top ten hold about 5%. The sample consisted of CD4+ T cells from blood, taken about 7 months after SARS-CoV-2 vaccination. The receptors were gathered from a human donor who had recovered from COVID-19.

Regarding this clonotype: A junction end diverges from the germline sequence, so it may reflect a read error. The chain couples TRBV7-2 to TRBJ2-5, with D hard to call. This CDR3 is built from 12 residues. The germline V gene encodes CDR1 SGHTA and CDR2 FQGNSA. CDR3 sequence (DNA): TGTGCCGGCAGCTTAGCTCGGGAGACCCAGTACTTC. This codes for CAGSLARETQYF.

The chain uses TRBV19 and TRBJ1-2; D is possibly TRBD1 (5 bases). CDR1 and CDR2 (germline): LNHDA, SQIVND (reference sequence). V was clipped by 5 bases and J by 13 bases, with 17 bases between them. The CDR3 runs to 12 residues. CDR3 protein: CASSPGTTFITF. The CDR3 DNA is TGTGCCAGTAGTCCCGGGACGACATTTATCACCTTC.

The CDR3: CASSQVLRGGVNEQYF. The CDR3, as DNA: TGCGCCAGCAGCCAGGTTCTCAGGGGAGGGGTAAACGAGCAGTACTTC. V gene TRBV4-1 combines with J gene TRBJ2-7, with TRBD2 as a possible D gene (7 bases). V was shortened by 3 bases and J by 5 bases, with 20 bases between the two germline ends. This CDR3 region has 16 residues. Germline V gene lookup returns CDR1 MGHRA and CDR2 YSYEKL.

The V and J genes are TRBV7-9 and TRBJ2-7, with TRBD2 matching 8 bases. V trimming: 7 bases; J trimming: 6 bases; junction bases outside the gene matches: 8. This CDR3 has 13 residues. The germline V gene encodes CDR1 SEHNR and CDR2 FQNEAQ (reference sequence). CDR3 DNA: TGTGCCAGCACCGAAAGCGGGAGAGCCGAGCAGTACTTC. Residues: CASTESGRAEQYF.

This clonotype was counted a few times. The V call is TRBV7-2, the J call TRBJ1-5; D is uncertain. V dropped 3 bases and J dropped 2 bases, with 11 bases sitting between them. The CDR3 is made up of 15 amino acids. Germline V CDR1 and CDR2: SGHTA, FQGNSA. The CDR3 protein is CASSFWGNGNQPQHF. The CDR3 DNA reads TGTGCCAGCAGCTTTTGGGGTAACGGCAATCAGCCCCAGCATTTT.

This sequence joins TRBV7-9 and TRBJ2-1; D is ambiguous. Germline loops: CDR1 SEHNR, CDR2 FQNEAQ (reference sequence). V was trimmed by 2 bases and J by 3 bases, leaving 14 bases between them. This CDR3 comprises 16 residues. CDR3 in amino acids: CASSLTESRRYNEQFF. The CDR3 DNA reads as TGTGCCAGCAGCTTAACCGAGTCAAGACGCTACAATGAGCAGTTCTTC.

The rearrangement links TRBV19 to TRBJ2-3; TRBD2 matches 10 bases. Germline-derived CDR1 and CDR2 are LNHDA and SQIVND (reference sequence). The junction had 4 bases not matched to a gene; V was cut back by 4 bases and J by 0 bases. CDR3 size: 16 residues. CDR3 DNA: TGTGCCAGTAGTACATGGACTAGCGGAAGCACAGATACGCAGTATTTT. Its protein is CASSTWTSGSTDTQYF.

The V and J genes are TRBV2 and TRBJ2-1; 12 nucleotides align to TRBD2. V lost 3 bases to trimming and J lost 4 bases; unmatched junction nucleotides: 1. Germline values: CDR1 SNHLY, CDR2 FYNNEI. The CDR3 has 15 amino acids. CDR3 sequence (DNA): TGTGCCAGCAGTGAGCTAGCGGGAGGGTACAATGAGCAGTTCTTC. It specifies CASSELAGGYNEQFF.

This chain uses TRBV7-3 with TRBJ2-7; D perhaps matches TRBD1 (6 bases). V gave up 5 bases and J gave up 3 bases, with 11 bases separating them. Looked up from germline, CDR1 is SGHTA and CDR2 is FQGTGA. The length of the CDR3 is 13 residues. CDR3 bases: TGTGCCAGCAGCCCCACGGACAGCTACGAGCAGTACTTC. Translating gives CASSPTDSYEQYF.

This clonotype has more than one count but fewer than ten. The chain carries TRBV2 and TRBJ1-5; D gene uncertain. In germline, CDR1 is SNHLY, CDR2 FYNNEI. Trimming removed 4 bases from V and 0 bases from J, with 13 bases in between. The CDR3 is 16 residues long. CDR3 residues: CASSVGEDYSNQPQHF. DNA of the CDR3: TGTGCCAGCAGTGTTGGGGAGGACTATAGCAATCAGCCCCAGCATTTT.

The rearrangement links TRBV20-1 to TRBJ1-2, with 7 bases matching TRBD1. The germline V gene has CDR1 DFQATT and CDR2 SNEGSKA (reference sequence). V shed 5 bases, J shed 7 bases, and the junction held 7 bases outside the gene matches. The CDR3 consists of 12 residues. CDR3 nucleotides: TGCAGTGCTCCACAGGGGATAGGTGGCTACACCTTC. The encoded protein is CSAPQGIGGYTF.

This clonotype is a singleton in its sample. V usage is TRBV19 and J usage is TRBJ1-5, with 8 bases lining up with TRBD1. V gave up 5 bases and J gave up 9 bases; unmatched junction bases: 6. The CDR3 totals 13 residues. Germline V CDR1 and CDR2: LNHDA, SQIVND (reference sequence). CDR3 loop: CASSYGQGRPQHF. The DNA for the CDR3 is TGTGCCAGTAGTTACGGACAGGGTCGGCCCCAGCATTTT.

By share, this clonotype ranks as medium-sized (0.01 to 0.1%). This chain joins TRBV15 and TRBJ1-5; D gene ambiguous. The germline CDR1 and CDR2 sequences are LNHNV and YYDKDF (reference sequence). There are 14 residues in the CDR3. Trimming took 3 bases from V and 5 from J, leaving 11 bases between them. The CDR3 DNA follows: TGTGCCACCAGCAGGATAACACGGGATCAGCCCCAGCATTTT. Amino acid sequence: CATSRITRDQPQHF.